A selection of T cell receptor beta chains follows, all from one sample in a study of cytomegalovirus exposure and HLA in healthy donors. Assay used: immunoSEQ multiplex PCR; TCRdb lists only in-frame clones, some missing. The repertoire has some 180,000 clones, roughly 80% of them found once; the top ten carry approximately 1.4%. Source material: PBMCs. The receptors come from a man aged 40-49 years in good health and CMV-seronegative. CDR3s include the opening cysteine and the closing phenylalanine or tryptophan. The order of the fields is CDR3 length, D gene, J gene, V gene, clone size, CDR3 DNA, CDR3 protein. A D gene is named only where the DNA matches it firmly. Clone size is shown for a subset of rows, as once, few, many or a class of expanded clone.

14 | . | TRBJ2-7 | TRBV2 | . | TGTGCCAGCAGTGAGTCCAGGGTGGAGTACGAGCAGTACTTC | CASSESRVEYEQYF
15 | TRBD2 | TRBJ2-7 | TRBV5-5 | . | TGTGCCAGCAGCTGGATAGCGGGAGAAGCCTACGAGCAGTACTTC | CASSWIAGEAYEQYF
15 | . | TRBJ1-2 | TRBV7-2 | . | TGTGCCAGCAGCTTACAAGTCGCGACTAACTATGGCTACACCTTC | CASSLQVATNYGYTF
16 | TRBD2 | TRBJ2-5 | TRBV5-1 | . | TGCGCCAGCAGCTTGGCCGTTAGCGGGGGGAGAGAGACCCAGTACTTC | CASSLAVSGGRETQYF
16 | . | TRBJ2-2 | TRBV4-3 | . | TGCGCCAGCAGCCAAGATTTTCGGTCGGGCACCGGGGAGCTGTTTTTT | CASSQDFRSGTGELFF
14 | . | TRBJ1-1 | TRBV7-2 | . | TGTGCCAGCAGCTTAGTAGTCCCGAGCACTGAAGCTTTCTTT | CASSLVVPSTEAFF
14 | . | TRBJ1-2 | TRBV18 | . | TGTGCCAGCTCACCACAGGGGATCTCGGATGGCTACACCTTC | CASSPQGISDGYTF
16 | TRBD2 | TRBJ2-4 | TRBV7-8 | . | TGTGCCAGCAGCTTATGGGAGGGTAAAGCCAAAAACATTCAGTACTTC | CASSLWEGKAKNIQYF
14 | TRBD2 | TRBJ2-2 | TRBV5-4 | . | TGTGCCAGCAGCCCGGGAGGGGTCACCGGGGAGCTGTTTTTT | CASSPGGVTGELFF
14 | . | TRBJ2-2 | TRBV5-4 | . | TGTGCCAGCAGCTTCCGGGGGGCTGGCGGGGAGCTGTTTTTT | CASSFRGAGGELFF
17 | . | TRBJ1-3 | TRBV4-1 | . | TGCGCCAGCAGCCAATTCCAGCCAGGTATTACTGGAAACACCATATATTTT | CASSQFQPGITGNTIYF
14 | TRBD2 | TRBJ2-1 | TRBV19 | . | TGTGCCAGCCGGTCGGGCGGGAGCTACAATGAGCAGTTCTTC | CASRSGGSYNEQFF
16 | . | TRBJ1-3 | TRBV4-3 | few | TGCGCCAGCAGCCAAGATGGTGCGGGATCTGGAAACACCATATATTTT | CASSQDGAGSGNTIYF
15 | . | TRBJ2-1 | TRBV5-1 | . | TGCGCCAGCAATCCAGGCAGGGCCGGGCACAATGAGCAGTTCTTC | CASNPGRAGHNEQFF
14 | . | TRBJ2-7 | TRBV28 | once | TGTGCCAGCAGTTTGACCGGGTCCTCCTACGAGCAGTACTTC | CASSLTGSSYEQYF
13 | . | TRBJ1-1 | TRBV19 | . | TGTGCCAGTACCGGGGTTGTGAACACTGAAGCTTTCTTT | CASTGVVNTEAFF
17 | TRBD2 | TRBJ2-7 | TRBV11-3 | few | TGTGCCAGCAGCCCCCCTCCCAGACTAGCGGGGTCCTACGAGCAGTACTTC | CASSPPPRLAGSYEQYF
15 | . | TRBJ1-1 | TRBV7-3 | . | TGTGCCAGCAGCTTTGGGGGAGGGCAGAACACTGAAGCTTTCTTT | CASSFGGGQNTEAFF
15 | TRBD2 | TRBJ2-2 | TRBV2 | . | TGTGCCAGCAAAGGGACTAGCGGTTCCACCGGGGAGCTGTTTTTT | CASKGTSGSTGELFF
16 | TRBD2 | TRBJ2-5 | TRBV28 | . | TGTGCCAGCAGTTCCCGACTAGCGGGGGGATCAGAGACCCAGTACTTC | CASSSRLAGGSETQYF
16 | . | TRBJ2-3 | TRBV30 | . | TGTGCCTGGAGTTTCGGTAACGGCGGGGGCACAGATACGCAGTATTTT | CAWSFGNGGGTDTQYF
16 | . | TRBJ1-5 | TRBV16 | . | TGTGCCAGCAGCCAATTAAGAACAGACGCTCAAGAGCCCCAGCATTTT | CASSQLRTDAQEPQHF
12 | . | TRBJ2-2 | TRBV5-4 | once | TGTGCCAGCAGCCCAGAGGTCGGGGAGCTGTTTTTT | CASSPEVGELFF
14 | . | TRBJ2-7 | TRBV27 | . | TGTGCCAGCAGTTTAAGTCGGGGATTTGACGAGCAGTACTTC | CASSLSRGFDEQYF
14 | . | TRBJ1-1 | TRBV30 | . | TGTGCCTGGAGGGCGGGGAACTTGAACACTGAAGCTTTCTTT | CAWRAGNLNTEAFF
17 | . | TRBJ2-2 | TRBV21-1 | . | TGTGCCAGCAGCATATTGGGGACAGGGCGGTCCACCGGGGAGCTGTTTTTT | CASSILGTGRSTGELFF
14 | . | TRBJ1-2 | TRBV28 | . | TGTGCCAGCAGTTTTGGGCTCGGCGGGGTTGGCTACACCTTC | CASSFGLGGVGYTF
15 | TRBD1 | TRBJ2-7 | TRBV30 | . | TGTGCCTGGAGTGACACCGGACAGGCGGGCTACGAGCAGTACTTC | CAWSDTGQAGYEQYF
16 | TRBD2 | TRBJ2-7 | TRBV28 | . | TGTGCCAGCAGTTCCCATGGCGGGAGGGCAGCCTACGAGCAGTACTTC | CASSSHGGRAAYEQYF
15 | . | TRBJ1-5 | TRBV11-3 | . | TGTGCCAGCAGCTTAGGGGGAGCGAACAATCAGCCCCAGCATTTT | CASSLGGANNQPQHF
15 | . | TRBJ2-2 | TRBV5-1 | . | TGCGCCAGCAGCTTGTCTCGGGGAGACACCGGGGAGCTGTTTTTT | CASSLSRGDTGELFF
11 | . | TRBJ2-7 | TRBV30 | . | TGTGCCTGGATTTCAGGGAGGAAGCAGTACTTC | CAWISGRKQYF
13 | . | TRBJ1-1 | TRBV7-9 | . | TGTGCCAGCAGCTTAGCCCGACGGGGGGAAGCTTTCTTT | CASSLARRGEAFF
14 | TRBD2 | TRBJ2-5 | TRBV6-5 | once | TGTGCCAGCAGTGGGACTAGCGGGGAAGAGACCCAGTACTTC | CASSGTSGEETQYF
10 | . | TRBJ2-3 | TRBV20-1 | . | TGCAGCGCTTACGGTGATATGCAGTATTTT | CSAYGDMQYF
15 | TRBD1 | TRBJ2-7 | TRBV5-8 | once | TGTGCCAGCAGCTTTCGAGTAGACAGGGGCTACGAGCAGTACTTC | CASSFRVDRGYEQYF
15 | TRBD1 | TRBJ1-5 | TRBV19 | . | TGTGCCAGTAGTAACCGGGACAGGGTAGGCCAGCCCCAGCATTTT | CASSNRDRVGQPQHF
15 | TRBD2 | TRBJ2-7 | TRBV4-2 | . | TGTGCCAGCAGCCAAGCTAGCGGGACCCCCGGCGAGCAGTACTTC | CASSQASGTPGEQYF
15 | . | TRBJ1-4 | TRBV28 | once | TGTGCCAGCAGTGGGGCGGCGGAGACTAATGAAAAACTGTTTTTT | CASSGAAETNEKLFF
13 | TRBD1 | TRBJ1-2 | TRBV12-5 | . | TGTGCTAGTGGCTTGGGACAGGTGAATGGCTACACCTTC | CASGLGQVNGYTF
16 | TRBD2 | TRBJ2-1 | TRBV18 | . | TGTGCCAGCTCACCGATAGCGGGGAGCTCCTACAATGAGCAGTTCTTC | CASSPIAGSSYNEQFF
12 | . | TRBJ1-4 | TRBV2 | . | TGTGCCAGCGCCCGGGCTAATGAAAAACTGTTTTTT | CASARANEKLFF